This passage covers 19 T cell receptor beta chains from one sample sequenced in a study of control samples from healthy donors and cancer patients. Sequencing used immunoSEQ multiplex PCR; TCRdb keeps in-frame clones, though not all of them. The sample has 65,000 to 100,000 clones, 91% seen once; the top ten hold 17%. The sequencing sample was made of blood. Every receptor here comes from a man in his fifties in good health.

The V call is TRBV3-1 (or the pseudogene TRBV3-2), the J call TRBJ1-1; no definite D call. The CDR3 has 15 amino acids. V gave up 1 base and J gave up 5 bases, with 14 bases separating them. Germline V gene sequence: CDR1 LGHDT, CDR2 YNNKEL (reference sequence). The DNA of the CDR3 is TGTGCCAGCAGCCAAGGGCAACAAAGAGGGACTGAAGCTTTCTTT. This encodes CASSQGQQRGTEAFF.

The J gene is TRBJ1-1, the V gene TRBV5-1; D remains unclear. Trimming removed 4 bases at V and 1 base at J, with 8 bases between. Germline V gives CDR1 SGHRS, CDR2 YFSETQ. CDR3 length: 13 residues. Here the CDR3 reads CASSDAGNTEAFF. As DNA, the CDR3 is TGCGCCAGCAGCGATGCGGGGAACACTGAAGCTTTCTTT. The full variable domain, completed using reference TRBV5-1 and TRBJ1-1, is KAGVTQTPRYLIKTRGQQVTLSCSPISGHRSVSWYQQTPGQGLQFLFEYFSETQRNKGNFPGRFSGRQFSNSRSEMNVSTLELGDSALYLCASSDAGNTEAFFGQGTRLTVV.

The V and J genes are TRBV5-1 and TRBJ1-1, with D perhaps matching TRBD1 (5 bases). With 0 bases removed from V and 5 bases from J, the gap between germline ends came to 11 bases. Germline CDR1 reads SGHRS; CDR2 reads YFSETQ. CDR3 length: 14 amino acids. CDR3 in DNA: TGCGCCAGCAGCTTGGCAGGGTGGGAAACTGAAGCTTTCTTT. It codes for CASSLAGWETEAFF. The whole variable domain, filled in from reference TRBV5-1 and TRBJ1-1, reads KAGVTQTPRYLIKTRGQQVTLSCSPISGHRSVSWYQQTPGQGLQFLFEYFSETQRNKGNFPGRFSGRQFSNSRSEMNVSTLELGDSALYLCASSLAGWETEAFFGQGTRLTVV.

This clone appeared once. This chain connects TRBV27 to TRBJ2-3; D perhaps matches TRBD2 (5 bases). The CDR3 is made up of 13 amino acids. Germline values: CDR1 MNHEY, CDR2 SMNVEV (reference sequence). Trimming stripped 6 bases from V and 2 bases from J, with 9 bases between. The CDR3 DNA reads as TGTGCCAGCAGGGACTGGGACACAGATACGCAGTATTTT. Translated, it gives CASRDWDTDTQYF.

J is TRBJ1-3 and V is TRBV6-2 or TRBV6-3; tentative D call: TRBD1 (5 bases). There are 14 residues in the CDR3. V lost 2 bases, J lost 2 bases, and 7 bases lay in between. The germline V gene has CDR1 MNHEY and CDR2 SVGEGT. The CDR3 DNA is TGTGCCAGCAGTTACGAAGGGGCTGGAAACACCATATATTTT. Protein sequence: CASSYEGAGNTIYF.

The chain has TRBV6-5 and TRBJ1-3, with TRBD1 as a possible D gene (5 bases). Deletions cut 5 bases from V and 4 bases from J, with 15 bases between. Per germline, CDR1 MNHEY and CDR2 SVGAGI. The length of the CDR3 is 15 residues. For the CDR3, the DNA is TGTGCCAGCAGTCCGGGGCCAGGGTACGGAAACACCATATATTTT. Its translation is CASSPGPGYGNTIYF.

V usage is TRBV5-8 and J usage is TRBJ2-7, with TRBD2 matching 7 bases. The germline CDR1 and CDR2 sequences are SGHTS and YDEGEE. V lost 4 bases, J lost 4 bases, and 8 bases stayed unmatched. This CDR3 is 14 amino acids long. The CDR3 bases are TGTGCCAGCAGCCTCGGGGGGAAAGGATACGAGCAGTACTTC. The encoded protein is CASSLGGKGYEQYF.

The CDR3 DNA sequence: TGTGCTAGTGGCATGAGACCCCTTCAGTATTTT. Translated, it gives CASGMRPLQYF. The chain employs TRBV12-5 and TRBJ2-3; D uncertain. V lost 6 bases and J 12 bases, leaving 13 bases between the germline ends. This CDR3 contains 11 residues. Per germline, CDR1 LGHNT and CDR2 FRNRAP.

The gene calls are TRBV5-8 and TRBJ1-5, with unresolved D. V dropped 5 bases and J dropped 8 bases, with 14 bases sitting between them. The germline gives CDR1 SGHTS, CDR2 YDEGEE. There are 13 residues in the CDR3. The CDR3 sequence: CASRGSLGKPQHF. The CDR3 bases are TGTGCCAGCAGGGGCTCGTTGGGGAAGCCCCAGCATTTT.

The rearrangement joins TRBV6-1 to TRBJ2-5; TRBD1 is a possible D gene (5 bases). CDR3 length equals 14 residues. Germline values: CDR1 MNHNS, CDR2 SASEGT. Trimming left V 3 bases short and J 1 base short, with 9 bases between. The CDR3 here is CASSDGAVQETQYF. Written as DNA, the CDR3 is TGTGCCAGCAGTGATGGGGCAGTCCAAGAGACCCAGTACTTC.

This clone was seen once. DNA for the CDR3: TGTGCCTGGAGTTCAGCCCGAACCTCCTACAATGAGCAGTTCTTC. Translating it yields CAWSSARTSYNEQFF. The V gene is TRBV30, the J gene TRBJ2-1; D not resolved. The CDR3 loop spans 15 amino acids. Trimming shortened V by 2 bases and J by 0 bases, and 11 bases separated the two germline ends. Germline V CDR1 and CDR2: GTSNPN, SVGIG (reference sequence). The full variable domain, its missing parts supplied by reference TRBV30 and TRBJ2-1, is SQTIHQWPATLVQPVGSPLSLECTVEGTSNPNLYWYRQAAGRGLQLLFYSVGIGQISSEVPQNLSASRPQDRQFILSSKKLLLSDSGFYLCAWSSARTSYNEQFFGPGTRLTVL.

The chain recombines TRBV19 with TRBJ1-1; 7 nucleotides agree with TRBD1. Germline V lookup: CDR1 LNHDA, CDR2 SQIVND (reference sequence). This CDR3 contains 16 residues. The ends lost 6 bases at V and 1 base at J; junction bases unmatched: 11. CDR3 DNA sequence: TGTGCCAGTAGCCCTCTTCCGGGACAGTCGAACACTGAAGCTTTCTTT. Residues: CASSPLPGQSNTEAFF.

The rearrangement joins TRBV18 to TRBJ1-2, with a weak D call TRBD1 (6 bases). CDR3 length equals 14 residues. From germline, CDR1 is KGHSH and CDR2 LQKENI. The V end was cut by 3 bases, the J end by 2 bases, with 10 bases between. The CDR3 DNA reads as TGTGCCAGCTCACCGACCGGGACAAACTATGGCTACACCTTC. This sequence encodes CASSPTGTNYGYTF.

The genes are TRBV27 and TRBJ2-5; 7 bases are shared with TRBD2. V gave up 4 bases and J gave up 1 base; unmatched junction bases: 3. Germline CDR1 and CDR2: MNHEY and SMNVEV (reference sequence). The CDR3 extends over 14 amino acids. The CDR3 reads CASSSLAVQETQYF. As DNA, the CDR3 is TGTGCCAGCAGTTCGCTAGCGGTCCAAGAGACCCAGTACTTC.

CDR3 loop: CASSARGGNTEAFF. The CDR3 nucleotides read TGTGCCAGCAGCGCAAGGGGTGGGAACACTGAAGCTTTCTTT. This chain joins TRBV7-2 and TRBJ1-1; weak D call: TRBD1 (5 bases). The germline gives CDR1 SGHTA, CDR2 FQGNSA. The CDR3 runs to 14 residues. Deletions cut 5 bases from V and 1 base from J, with 11 bases between.

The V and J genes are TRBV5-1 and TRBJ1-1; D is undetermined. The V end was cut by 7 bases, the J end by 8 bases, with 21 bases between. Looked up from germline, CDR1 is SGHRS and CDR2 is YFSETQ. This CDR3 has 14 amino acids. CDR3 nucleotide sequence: TGCGCCAGCCGCCTACATTGGGCATTTGAGGAAGCTTTCTTT. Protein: CASRLHWAFEEAFF.

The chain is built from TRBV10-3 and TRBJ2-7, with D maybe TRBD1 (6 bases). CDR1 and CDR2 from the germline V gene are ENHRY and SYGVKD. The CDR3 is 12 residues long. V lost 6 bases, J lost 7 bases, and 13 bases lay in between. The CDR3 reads CAISLNRDEQYF. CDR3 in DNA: TGTGCCATCAGCCTAAACAGGGATGAGCAGTACTTC.

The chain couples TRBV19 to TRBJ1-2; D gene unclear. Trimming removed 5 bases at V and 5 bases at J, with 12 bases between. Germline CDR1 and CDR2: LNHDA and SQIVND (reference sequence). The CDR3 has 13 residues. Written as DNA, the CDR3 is TGTGCCAGTAGTTCTCAGACCACTTATGGCTACACCTTC. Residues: CASSSQTTYGYTF.

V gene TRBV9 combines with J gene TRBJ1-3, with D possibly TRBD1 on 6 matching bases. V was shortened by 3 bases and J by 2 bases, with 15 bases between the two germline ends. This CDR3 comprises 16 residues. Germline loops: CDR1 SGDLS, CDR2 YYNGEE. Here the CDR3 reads CASSAFSGTPGNTIYF. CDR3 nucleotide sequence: TGTGCCAGCAGCGCTTTTTCAGGGACACCTGGAAACACCATATATTTT. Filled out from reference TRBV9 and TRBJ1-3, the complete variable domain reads DSGVTQTPKHLITATGQRVTLRCSPRSGDLSVYWYQQSLDQGLQFLIQYYNGEERAKGNILERFSAQQFPDLHSELNLSSLELGDSALYFCASSAFSGTPGNTIYFGEGSWLTVV.